This entry concerns a single T cell receptor (beta chain). Assay: immunoSEQ multiplex PCR; the TCRdb copy retains only in-frame clones and omits some. The sample has about 50,000 clones, 85% to 95% seen once; the top ten hold over 8.5%. Germline V CDR1 and CDR2: MNHEY, SVGAGI. The CDR3 length is 13 residues. Trimming stripped 6 bases from V and 6 bases from J, with 11 bases between. Sequenced material: PBMCs. The chain employs TRBV6-5 and TRBJ2-2, with D perhaps TRBD1 (5 bases). This TCR came from a man between 35 and 55 years old with rheumatoid arthritis. In nucleotides, the CDR3 is TGTGCCAGCAGACTTCAGGGTTCCGGGGAGCTGTTTTTT. Translating gives CASRLQGSGELFF.